A single sample is the source of the 21 T cell receptor beta chains below, sequenced in a study of breast tumors, draining lymph nodes, adjacent tissues. TCRdb recomputed calls from the multiplex PCR reads with MiXCR, one row per CDR3 protein. The sample contains about 230,000 distinct CDR3 sequences, roughly 32% of which appear only once. Samples came from axillary lymph nodes draining the breast cancer. The sequencing input was axillary lymph node tissue. Receptors originate from a female donor with breast cancer. Some clones in this sample may be carry-over from other donors' samples.

This chain connects TRBV7-2 to TRBJ2-3; 7 bases align to TRBD2. This CDR3 is 15 amino acids long. V gave up 1 base and J gave up 11 bases; unmatched junction bases: 12. The V gene's germline CDR1 is SGHTA and CDR2 FQGNSA. As DNA, the CDR3 is TGTGCCAGCAGCTTAGAGTTAGCGGGTGGCAATGAGCAGTATTTT. Protein product: CASSLELAGGNEQYF.

As DNA, the CDR3 is TGTGCCAGCTCACCGGGACAGGGTTATGAAGCTTTCTTT. This encodes CASSPGQGYEAFF. The V call is TRBV18, the J call TRBJ1-1, with TRBD1 matching over 9 bases. CDR3 length: 13 amino acids. Per the germline V gene, CDR1 is KGHSH and CDR2 is LQKENI. V gave up 3 bases and J gave up 7 bases; unmatched junction bases: 3.

This clonotype was picked up one time. A much larger clone differs by one base, so this may be a read error. This sequence joins TRBV5-6 and TRBJ2-7; 9 bases are a match to TRBD1. Per germline, CDR1 SGHDT and CDR2 YYEEEE. The CDR3 extends over 15 amino acids. The CDR3 loop reads CTSSLWGTGRYEQYF. The CDR3 DNA sequence: TGTACCAGCAGCTTGTGGGGGACAGGGCGCTACGAGCAGTACTTC.

With respect to this clonotype: Being one base from a much bigger clone, this may be a read error. The chain employs TRBV7-2 and TRBJ2-1, with D possibly being TRBD2 (5 bases). The V gene lost 7 bases and the J gene lost 9 bases, with 19 bases spanning the gap. The CDR3 spans 14 residues. In germline, CDR1 is SGHTA, CDR2 FQGNSA. CDR3 residues: CASTAQVLGSEQFF. In DNA, the CDR3 is TGTGCCAGCACCGCGCAGGTGTTAGGGAGTGAGCAGTTCTTC.

A word on this clonotype: This sequence may be a read error, since a much larger clone differs from it by one base. The CDR3 spells CASSQGPGATDTQYF. DNA of the CDR3: TGTGCCAGCAGCCAAGGGCCAGGGGCCACAGATACGCAGTATTTT. The gene calls are TRBV4-2 and TRBJ2-3, with a possible D match to TRBD1 (6 bases). Trimming cost V 1 base and J 2 bases, with 10 bases left between them. The CDR3 runs to 15 residues. Germline loops: CDR1 LGHNA, CDR2 YNFKEQ.

The chain couples TRBV2 to TRBJ2-3; D gene ambiguous. The CDR3 totals 15 residues. V lost 7 bases to trimming and J lost 2 bases, with 16 bases between them. Germline loops: CDR1 SNHLY, CDR2 FYNNEI. The CDR3 spells CASTERLINTDTQYF. The CDR3 DNA follows: TGTGCCAGCACTGAGCGACTCATTAACACAGATACGCAGTATTTT. The full variable domain, with the rest looked up from reference TRBV2 and TRBJ2-3, is EPEVTQTPSHQVTQMGQEVILRCVPISNHLYFYWYRQILGQKVEFLVSFYNNEISEKSEIFDDQFSVERPDGSNFTLKIRSTKLEDSAMYFCASTERLINTDTQYFGPGTRLTVL.

This clonotype was observed a single time. With a much larger clone just one base away, this may be a read error. V usage is TRBV11-3 and J usage is TRBJ2-5; 7 bases are a match to TRBD2. CDR1 and CDR2 (germline): SGHNT, YENEEA. J was trimmed by 1 base and V by 5 bases; bases with no gene match: 10. The CDR3 has 16 amino acids. The DNA for the CDR3 is TGTGCCAGCAGCCGGGGCAGCGGGACGCCCCAAGAGACCCAGTACTTC. This sequence encodes CASSRGSGTPQETQYF.

For the CDR3, the DNA is TGTGCCAGCAGTTACTTGCTCGGGACAGGGGGCGCGGGCGCCGGCACAGATACGCAGTATTTT. Protein: CASSYLLGTGGAGAGTDTQYF. V is TRBV6-5 and J is TRBJ2-3, with 12 bases fitting TRBD1. The CDR3 has 21 residues. V trimming: 1 base; J trimming: 1 base; junction bases outside the gene matches: 15. Germline CDR1 is MNHEY and CDR2 is SVGAGI.

This clonotype appeared many times. The V gene is TRBV7-9, the J gene TRBJ2-2, with TRBD1 identical over 7 bases. CDR1 SEHNR and CDR2 FQNEAQ come from the germline V gene (reference sequence). V gave up 10 bases and J gave up 4 bases; unmatched junction bases: 9. CDR3 size: 14 residues. As DNA, the CDR3 is TGTGCCAACTCGCCCGGGACAGCCACCGGGGAGCTGTTTTTT. Translation gives CANSPGTATGELFF.

A note on this clonotype: A read error is possible here, since a much larger clone lies one base away. The rearrangement uses TRBV20-1 and TRBJ2-1; perhaps TRBD2 as D (6 bases). V was clipped by 3 bases and J by 6 bases, with 24 bases between them. Germline CDR1 and CDR2: DFQATT and SNEGSKA (reference sequence). This CDR3 spans 17 amino acids. The CDR3 DNA sequence: TGCAGTGCTAGCCCCGGAGGGGCGCCTACCGGGGTCAATGAGCAGTTCTTC. This sequence encodes CSASPGGAPTGVNEQFF.

In this sample, this clonotype turned up many times. V gene TRBV11-3 combines with J gene TRBJ2-5; 9 bases match TRBD2. J gave up 2 bases and V 5 bases, and 12 bases lay outside the gene matches. CDR3 size: 17 residues. Germline V gene sequence: CDR1 SGHNT, CDR2 YENEEA. The CDR3 loop is CASSRRTSAPQQETQYF. The CDR3 DNA is TGTGCCAGCAGCCGTAGGACTAGCGCGCCGCAGCAAGAGACCCAGTACTTC.

This clonotype has more than one count but fewer than ten. Relative to the germline gene, one junction end is altered; a read error may explain this. The chain couples TRBV5-1 to TRBJ1-1; D unresolved. Germline V gives CDR1 SGHRS, CDR2 YFSETQ. The CDR3 totals 11 residues. In DNA form, the CDR3 reads TGCGCCAGCAGCTTGGAGGTCATTAGGATCTTT. Translated: CASSLEVIRIF.

Remarks on this clonotype: The missing conserved phenylalanine or tryptophan at the end of this CDR3 makes a read error likely. No DNA is shown, since the ends of the CDR3 on it are uncertain; the CDR3 is the one TCRdb lists. This sequence joins TRBV4-2 and TRBJ2-7; the listed D gene, TRBD1, was not tested against the DNA. In germline, CDR1 is LGHNA, CDR2 YNFKEQ. The CDR3 has 16 residues if both end residues are counted. The CDR3 reads CASSQVGSGARYEQCL.

The genes are TRBV20-1 and TRBJ2-7; 13 bases match TRBD2. After removal of 4 bases from V and 1 base from J, the junction contained 7 bases not matched to a gene. Germline V gene sequence: CDR1 DFQATT, CDR2 SNEGSKA (reference sequence). This CDR3 is built from 16 residues. The DNA for the CDR3 is TGCAGTGCTACCCAAGGGACTAGCGGGAATTCCTACGAGCAGTACTTC. The encoded protein is CSATQGTSGNSYEQYF.

V and J are TRBV7-9 and TRBJ2-2, with TRBD2 matching 11 bases. This CDR3 has 17 amino acids. Looked up from germline, CDR1 is SEHNR and CDR2 is FQNEAQ (reference sequence). Trimming cost V 3 bases and J 4 bases; bases outside gene matches: 7. The CDR3 protein is CASSFVPGTSGTGELFF. The CDR3 DNA reads as TGTGCCAGCAGCTTTGTCCCCGGGACTAGCGGCACCGGGGAGCTGTTTTTT. The full variable domain, with the rest looked up from reference TRBV7-9 and TRBJ2-2, is DTGVSQNPRHKITKRGQNVTFRCDPISEHNRLYWYRQTLGQGPEFLTYFQNEAQLEKSRLLSDRFSAERPKGSFSTLEIQRTEQGDSAMYLCASSFVPGTSGTGELFFGEGSRLTVL.

This clonotype has only a few counts. This chain connects TRBV20-1 to TRBJ1-1, with D unclear. Looked up from germline, CDR1 is DFQATT and CDR2 is SNEGSKA (reference sequence). Trimming removed 3 bases from V and 2 bases from J, with 7 bases in between. The CDR3 is made up of 12 amino acids. DNA of the CDR3: TGCAGTGCTAGGGTCAGAAACACTGAAGCTTTCTTT. Amino acid sequence: CSARVRNTEAFF.

The chain carries TRBV25-1 and TRBJ2-3; 12 bases match TRBD2. The CDR3 is 17 amino acids. Germline V gives CDR1 MGHDK, CDR2 SYGVNS. The J segment lost 3 bases and the V segment lost 8 bases, leaving 12 bases of the junction unmatched. The CDR3 region has the DNA TGTGCCAGCTCGTCTAGCGGGAGGGGAGTGGGGACAGATACGCAGTATTTT. Protein sequence: CASSSSGRGVGTDTQYF.

V gene TRBV29-1 combines with J gene TRBJ2-2, with 10 bases identical to TRBD1. The germline V gene has CDR1 SQVTM and CDR2 ANQGSEA. The trim removed 4 bases at V and 4 bases at J, leaving 3 bases unmatched. There are 14 residues in the CDR3. DNA for the CDR3: TGCAGCGTTGTGAGGACAGGGGGCACCGGGGAGCTGTTTTTT. Encoded protein: CSVVRTGGTGELFF.

The table lists this clonotype with many counts. This chain connects TRBV15 to TRBJ2-5, with D perhaps matching TRBD2 (7 bases). Germline V lookup: CDR1 LNHNV, CDR2 YYDKDF (reference sequence). Trimming took 1 base from V and 7 from J, leaving 19 bases between them. This CDR3 has 16 residues. The CDR3 is CATSRAAMGGGGTQYF. As DNA, the CDR3 is TGTGCCACCAGCAGAGCTGCGATGGGGGGAGGGGGGACCCAGTACTTC.

In this sample, this clonotype turned up a few times. Since a much larger clone is just one base distant, this may be a read error. The chain uses TRBV6-6 and TRBJ2-1, with D perhaps TRBD1 (6 bases). This CDR3 is built from 13 residues. CDR1 MNHNY and CDR2 SVGAGI come from the germline V gene (reference sequence). Trimming left V 5 bases short and J 10 bases short, with 15 bases between. CDR3 sequence reads: CASSRDMPREQFF. CDR3 DNA sequence: TGTGCCAGCAGTCGGGACATGCCTCGCGAGCAGTTCTTC.

This clonotype was seen more than once but under ten times. This chain uses TRBV18 with TRBJ2-7; 8 nucleotides match TRBD2. The CDR3 is 16 amino acids. Germline CDR1 and CDR2: KGHSH and LQKENI. The ends lost 2 bases at V and 4 bases at J; junction bases unmatched: 10. CDR3 DNA: TGTGCCAGCTCACCATCCCCAGCGGGAGTAGCTTACGAGCAGTACTTC. Encoded protein: CASSPSPAGVAYEQYF.